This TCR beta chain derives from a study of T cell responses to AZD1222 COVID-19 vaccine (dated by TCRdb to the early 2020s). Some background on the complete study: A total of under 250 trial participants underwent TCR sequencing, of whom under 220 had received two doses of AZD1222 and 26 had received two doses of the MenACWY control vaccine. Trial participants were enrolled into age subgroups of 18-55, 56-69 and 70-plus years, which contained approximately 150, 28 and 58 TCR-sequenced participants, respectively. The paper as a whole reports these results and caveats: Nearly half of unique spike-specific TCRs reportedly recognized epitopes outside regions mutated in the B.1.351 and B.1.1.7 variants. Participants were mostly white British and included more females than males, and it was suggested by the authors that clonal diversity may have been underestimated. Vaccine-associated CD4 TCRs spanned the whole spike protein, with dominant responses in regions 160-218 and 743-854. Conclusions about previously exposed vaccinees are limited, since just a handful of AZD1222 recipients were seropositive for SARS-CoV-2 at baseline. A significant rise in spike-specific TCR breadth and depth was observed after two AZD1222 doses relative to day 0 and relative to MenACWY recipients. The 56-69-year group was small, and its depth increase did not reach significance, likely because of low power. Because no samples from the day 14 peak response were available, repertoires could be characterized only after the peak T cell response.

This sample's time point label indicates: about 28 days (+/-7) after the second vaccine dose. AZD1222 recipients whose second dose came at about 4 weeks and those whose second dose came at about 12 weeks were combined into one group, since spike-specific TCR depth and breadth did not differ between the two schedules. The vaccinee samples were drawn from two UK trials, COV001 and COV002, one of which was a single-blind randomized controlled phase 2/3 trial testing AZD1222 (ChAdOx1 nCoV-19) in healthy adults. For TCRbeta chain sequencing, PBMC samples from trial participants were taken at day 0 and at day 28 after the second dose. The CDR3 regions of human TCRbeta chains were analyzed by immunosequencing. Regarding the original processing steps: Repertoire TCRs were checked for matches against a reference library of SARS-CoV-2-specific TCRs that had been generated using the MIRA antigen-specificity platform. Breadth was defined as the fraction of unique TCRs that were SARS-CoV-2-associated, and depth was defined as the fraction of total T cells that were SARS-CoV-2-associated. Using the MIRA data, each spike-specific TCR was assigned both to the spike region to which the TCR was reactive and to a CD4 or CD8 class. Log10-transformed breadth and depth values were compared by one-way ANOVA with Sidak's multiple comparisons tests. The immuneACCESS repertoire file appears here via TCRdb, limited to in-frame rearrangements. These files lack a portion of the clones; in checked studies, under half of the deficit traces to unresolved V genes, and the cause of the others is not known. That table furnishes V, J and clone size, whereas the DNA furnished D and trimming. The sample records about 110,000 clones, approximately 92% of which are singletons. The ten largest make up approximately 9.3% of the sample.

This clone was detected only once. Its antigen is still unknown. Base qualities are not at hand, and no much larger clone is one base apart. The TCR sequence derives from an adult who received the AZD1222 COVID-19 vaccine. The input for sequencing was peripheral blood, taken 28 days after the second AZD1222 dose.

CDR3 reads: CSVGTSGIGDEQFF. The nucleotides are TGCAGCGTTGGGACTAGCGGGATCGGCGATGAGCAGTTCTTC. The chain was built from TRBV29-1 and TRBJ2-1; TRBD2 matches 12 bases in the middle. The CDR1 and CDR2 encoded by the germline V gene are SQVTM and ANQGSEA. The CDR3 numbers 14 residues from cysteine through phenylalanine. The sequence is cut down to CDR3 DNA, 42 bases in frame from base 1. V ends up 4 bases short and J 8 bases short, with an unmatched junction base count of 6.